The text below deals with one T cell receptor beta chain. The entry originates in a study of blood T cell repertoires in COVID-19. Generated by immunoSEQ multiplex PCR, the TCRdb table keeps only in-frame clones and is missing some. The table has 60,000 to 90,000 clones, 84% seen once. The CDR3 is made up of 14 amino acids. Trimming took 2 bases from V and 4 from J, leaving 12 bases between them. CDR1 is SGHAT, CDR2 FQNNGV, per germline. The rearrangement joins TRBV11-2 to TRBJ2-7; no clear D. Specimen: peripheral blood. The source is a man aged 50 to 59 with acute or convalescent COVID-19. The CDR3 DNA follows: TGTGCCAGCAGCTTAACAGAGACGGCATACGAGCAGTACTTC. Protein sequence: CASSLTETAYEQYF.